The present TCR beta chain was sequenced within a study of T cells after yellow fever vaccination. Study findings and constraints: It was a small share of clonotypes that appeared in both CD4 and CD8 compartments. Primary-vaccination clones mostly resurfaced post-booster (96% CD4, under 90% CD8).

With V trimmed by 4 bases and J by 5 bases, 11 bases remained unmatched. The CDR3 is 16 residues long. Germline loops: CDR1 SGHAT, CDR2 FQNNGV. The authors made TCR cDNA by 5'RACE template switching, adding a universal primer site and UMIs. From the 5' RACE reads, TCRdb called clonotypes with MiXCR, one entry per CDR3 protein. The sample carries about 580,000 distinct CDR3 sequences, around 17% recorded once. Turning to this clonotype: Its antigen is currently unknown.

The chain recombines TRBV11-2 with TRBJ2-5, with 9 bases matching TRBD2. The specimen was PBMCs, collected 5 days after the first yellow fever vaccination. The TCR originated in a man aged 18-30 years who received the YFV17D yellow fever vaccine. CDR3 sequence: CASSSPRGGTGETQYF. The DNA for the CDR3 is TGTGCCAGCAGCTCTCCGCGGGGGGGAACGGGGGAGACCCAGTACTTC.